This record covers a single T cell receptor (beta chain). Its antigen is unknown. The graft donor-derived T-allo10 cells reportedly recognize host alloantigens, are anergic, and suppress alloantigen-specifically. The data belong to a study of type 1 regulatory T cells. Study-wide background: An in vitro protocol generated T-allo10, a Tr1-enriched, alloantigen-specific CD4 T cell product.

Trimming took 6 bases from V and 0 from J, leaving 17 bases between them. Germline V CDR1 and CDR2: LGHDT, YNNKEL (reference sequence). The CDR3 sequence is 16 residues long. TCRdb passed the reads through MiXCR, listing each CDR3 protein once. Here the sample spans roughly 67,000 distinct CDR3 sequences, roughly 60% being singletons. The sequencing sample was made of cultured T cells, either the whole culture or a sorted T cell fraction (not recorded which). Subset denoted: Tr1-enriched cell product generated in vitro against host alloantigens. The J gene is TRBJ2-5, the V gene TRBV3-1; D not certain. The TCR comes from a human donor in good health. CDR3 sequence: CASRPRRPPYQETQYF. The CDR3 DNA reads as TGTGCCAGCAGACCCCGCAGGCCTCCGTACCAAGAGACCCAGTACTTC.